The count of the clone carrying this TCR beta chain is one. Its antigen is not identified. The data derive from a study of cytomegalovirus exposure and HLA in healthy donors. The study's findings and limits: For most subjects, TCR beta sequences were reported to predict HLA-A and HLA-B alleles with accuracy.

All the people who gave samples were healthy bone marrow donors. 13 Jbeta primers and 60 Vbeta primers were used for the PCR. Measured with immunoSEQ multiplex PCR; TCRdb has only the in-frame clones, and not every one. Here the sample spans 100,000 to 150,000 clones, roughly 70% being singletons. In germline, CDR1 is MNHNS, CDR2 SASEGT. The V gene lost 4 bases and the J gene lost 6 bases, with 22 bases spanning the gap. The CDR3 is 16 amino acids. This TCR was sampled from a woman aged 40-49 years in good health and CMV-seronegative. The genes are TRBV6-1 and TRBJ2-7; D is perhaps TRBD1 (5 bases). The sequencing input was PBMCs. This chain's CDR3 is CASSVRLTGGPTEQYF. The CDR3 DNA follows: TGTGCCAGCAGTGTCCGTCTCACAGGCGGACCTACCGAGCAGTACTTC.